Following are 9 T cell receptor beta chains from one sample sequenced in a study of blood T cell repertoires in COVID-19. Using immunoSEQ multiplex PCR, the repertoire was profiled, and TCRdb retains in-frame clones only, with some absent. The sample holds under 250,000 clones, 82% seen once. Sequenced sample: peripheral blood. The origin of the receptors is a woman in her 70s with acute or convalescent COVID-19.

The chain couples TRBV11-2 to TRBJ2-3; no reliable D call. The length of the CDR3 is 13 residues. CDR1 and CDR2 from the germline V gene are SGHAT and FQNNGV. The V end was cut by 3 bases, the J end by 3 bases, with 7 bases between. Here the CDR3 DNA reads TGTGCCAGCAGCTTTTATATGACAGATACGCAGTATTTT. Its protein is CASSFYMTDTQYF.

The J gene is TRBJ2-7, the V gene TRBV4-2; the match to TRBD1 covers 9 bases. The CDR3 runs to 15 residues. CDR1 is LGHNA and CDR2 is YNFKEQ in the germline V gene. V lost 3 bases and J lost 3; bases outside the gene matches: 6. Written as DNA, the CDR3 is TGTGCCAGCAGCCAGGGACAGGGAGGTCGCTACGAGCAGTACTTC. Protein: CASSQGQGGRYEQYF.

Of note for this clone: This same CDR3 is encoded by further DNA sequences in the sample. The CDR3 spells CASSPDRGNYGYTF. CDR3 coding DNA: TGCGCCAGCAGCCCGGACAGGGGCAATTATGGCTACACCTTC. This rearrangement joins TRBV5-1 to TRBJ1-2, with 9 bases matching TRBD1. The CDR3 spans 14 residues. Germline CDR1 is SGHRS and CDR2 is YFSETQ. V was pared by 4 bases and J by 5 bases, with 6 bases of the junction left unmatched.

This chain uses TRBV10-3 with TRBJ1-1; D call uncertain. Germline loops: CDR1 ENHRY, CDR2 SYGVKD. The CDR3 runs 16 residues. The germline V and J ends were trimmed by 3 bases and 6 bases, with 20 bases remaining between them. This CDR3 reads CAISEVGSDLGAEAFF. The CDR3 DNA follows: TGTGCCATCAGTGAAGTCGGTTCGGACCTCGGGGCTGAAGCTTTCTTT.

The chain couples TRBV11-2 to TRBJ2-7; 10 bases align to TRBD2. The ends lost 5 bases at V and 8 bases at J; junction bases unmatched: 15. The CDR3 contains 16 residues. Germline V gene lookup returns CDR1 SGHAT and CDR2 FQNNGV. This chain's CDR3 is CASSPVERGGSTKQYF. In nucleotides, the CDR3 is TGTGCCAGCAGCCCGGTCGAGCGGGGGGGATCTACGAAGCAGTACTTC. Filled out from reference TRBV11-2 and TRBJ2-7, the complete variable domain reads EAGVAQSPRYKIIEKRQSVAFWCNPISGHATLYWYQQILGQGPKLLIQFQNNGVVDDSQLPKDRFSAERLKGVDSTLKIQPAKLEDSAVYLCASSPVERGGSTKQYFGPGTRLTVT.

The chain links TRBV19 to TRBJ1-5, with D perhaps matching TRBD1 (5 bases). Deletions cut 5 bases from V and 0 bases from J, with 11 bases between. CDR1 is LNHDA, CDR2 SQIVND, per germline (reference sequence). This CDR3 spans 15 amino acids. CDR3 DNA sequence: TGTGCCAGTAGTCCAACAGGATTTAGCAATCAGCCCCAGCATTTT. Amino acid sequence: CASSPTGFSNQPQHF.

This chain joins TRBV18 and TRBJ1-1; D ambiguous. Germline CDR1 KGHSH, CDR2 LQKENI. V was pared by 5 bases and J by 0 bases, with 13 bases between. The CDR3 runs to 15 residues. The CDR3, as DNA: TGTGCCAGCTCAGAAGGTCCGGGTATGAACACTGAAGCTTTCTTT. Its protein is CASSEGPGMNTEAFF.

The chain has TRBV5-4 and TRBJ2-7, with a tentative D call TRBD1 (6 bases). The V gene's germline CDR1 is SGHNT and CDR2 YYREEE (reference sequence). V lost 2 bases and J lost 5, with 17 bases in between. This CDR3 is built from 15 residues. The CDR3 DNA reads TGTGCCAGCAGCTTAACCGGGACAATGCTTGACGAGCAGTACTTC. Its translation: CASSLTGTMLDEQYF. Full variable domain (outside the CDR3, taken from reference TRBV5-4 and TRBJ2-7): ETGVTQSPTHLIKTRGQQVTLRCSSQSGHNTVSWYQQALGQGPQFIFQYYREEENGRGNFPPRFSGLQFPNYSSELNVNALELDDSALYLCASSLTGTMLDEQYFGPGTRLTVT.

This chain joins TRBV2 and TRBJ2-7; 8 nucleotides line up with TRBD1. The CDR3 is 16 residues long. V lost 5 bases, J lost 0 bases, and 9 bases stayed unmatched. Looked up from germline, CDR1 is SNHLY and CDR2 is FYNNEI. The DNA of the CDR3 is TGTGCCAGCAGTATCCTGGACAGGGTCAGCTCCTACGAGCAGTACTTC. It encodes CASSILDRVSSYEQYF.